This T cell receptor (beta chain) was identified during a study of T cells in Graves' hyperthyroidism and ophthalmopathy (dated 2019 in TCRdb). Background on the whole study: A discovery cohort of 95 to 100 patients, roughly 43 with Graves' ophthalmopathy and approximately 57 with stable Graves' hyperthyroidism, was used to find distinguishing TCR V-J signatures. Prospective prediction of ophthalmopathy was tested in an independent validation cohort of 18 to 20 hyperthyroidism patients and 17 patients who later progressed to ophthalmopathy. The roughly 100 discovery patients were divided at random into training and test sets in a 7:3 ratio. In about 6 Graves' hyperthyroidism patients, the study also compared T-cell repertoires from thyroid tissue with T-cell repertoires from blood. After blood sampling, hyperthyroidism patients were treated with methimazole at a starting dose of 30 mg daily, and ophthalmopathy patients were treated with high-dose intravenous methylprednisolone. The paper describes TCR Vbeta CDR3 sequencing of around 140 peripheral blood samples, made up of about 41 ophthalmopathy patients, roughly 75 hyperthyroidism patients and around 17 progressor patients.

TCR beta CDR3 regions were amplified from RNA transcripts. The TCR CDR3 was subjected to a first round of RT-PCR using the HTBI primer set and the Qiagen OneStep RT-PCR kit. A second multiplex PCR round built the libraries, followed by size selection and purification. Sequencing of the libraries was done on an Illumina HiSeq2000 using paired-end 100 bp reads. As for how the authors treated the data: SOAPnuke was used to process the raw data, throwing out any read that contained adapters or uncalled bases, had a mean Phred below 15, or lacked an exact constant-primer or identifier match. High-quality paired reads were merged with COPE v1.2.5, and unique nucleotide sequences were defined as clonotypes. MiTCR v1.1 was used to align clonotypes to the IMGT TRBV, TRBD and TRBJ reference segments. The analysis included only V-J combinations with a frequency above 0.0001, which together covered 99.2% of the repertoires. The TCS score was defined as F50 (clonal expansion) divided by E x V (chaos), with BLOSUM62-based TCRdist calculated between CDR3 peptides within each V-J. Welch's t-statistics and random forest reduced around 520 V-J features to 13, which were used in a naive Bayes classifier (R e1071). The similarity between thyroid and blood repertoires was quantified using the Morisita-Horn index. TCRdb reran the public reads through fastp at Q25 and MiXCR, keeping productive beta chains. Each entry is one CDR3 protein sequence, shown with its most common DNA and genes. Clone size and V and J calls follow TCRdb, not the original study. The sample yields 550,000 to 700,000 distinct CDR3 sequences; just over 45% were counted once. The ten largest clones take up 19% of the sample.

Any patient with an uncontrolled infection, another autoimmune disease, pregnancy or lactation was excluded. Clinical symptoms, serum thyroxine and TRAb, thyroid ultrasound, and orbital computed tomography formed the basis for the diagnoses. Total RNA was extracted using Trizol reagent, and RNA quality was assessed on an Agilent 2100 Bioanalyzer. Unmatched junction bases come to 1, with V trimmed by 0 bases and J by 3 bases. The germline V gene specifies SGHTS as CDR1 and YDEGEE as CDR2. The CDR3 has 14 amino acids, counting the end cysteine and phenylalanine. This entry keeps only the CDR3 DNA: 42 bases, framed from base 1. Findings and caveats that apply to the study as a whole: In validation, the model predicted progression to ophthalmopathy a median of approximately 6.6 months before onset, with about 71% sensitivity and more than 72% specificity. Ophthalmopathy was separated from stable hyperthyroidism by a 13 V-J signature model, with 85% to 90% sensitivity and 81% to 82% specificity obtained in cross-validation and 80%/75% obtained in testing. Blood samples also contained most of the expanded thyroid clonotypes (frequency above 0.001), which suggests that blood repertoires may reflect thyroid immune responses. Sample size was not statistically predetermined, and blinding of investigators to group allocation was not performed.

This clonotype was detected a few times. It lacks a known antigen. Nothing much larger sits one base from this clone, and base qualities are not available. Sequenced sample: peripheral blood or thyroid tissue (not recorded which). Recombination linked TRBV5-8 to TRBJ1-2; 8 of the junction bases match TRBD1. The receptor was isolated from an adult woman with Graves' disease, either hyperthyroidism or ophthalmopathy (not recorded which). The nucleotides read TGTGCCAGCAGCTTGGCAGGGGGCTACTATGGCTACACCTTC. Its coded protein is CASSLAGGYYGYTF.